This T cell receptor (beta chain) was observed in a study of CD8 T cells in Susac syndrome (dated by TCRdb to the late 2010s). In the study overall: Whether CD8+ T cell activation and differentiation in Susac syndrome was antigen driven was tested using repertoire sequencing. Clonality of the CD8+ T cell repertoire was compared between over ten healthy donors, 14 Susac syndrome patients and 15 or so multiple sclerosis patients.

What the authors observed across the whole study: The number of individuals in the TCR sequencing and HLA analysis was acknowledged as relatively small.

Peripheral blood CD8+ and CD4+ T cells from healthy donors, Susac syndrome patients and multiple sclerosis patients were profiled by high-throughput TCR beta sequencing. Healthy donors were age- and sex-matched controls. CD8+ TEMRA cells were enriched by FACS, while bulk CD8+ and CD4+ T cells were purified by magnetic negative isolation. Blood was drawn into EDTA tubes, processed within 24 hours, and PBMCs were isolated by density gradient centrifugation. PBMCs intended for TCR sequencing were frozen in liquid nitrogen and were later thawed in a 37 degrees C water bath. The sorted or isolated CD4+, CD8+ and CD8+ TEMRA cells reached a purity of at least 90%. This clonotype was counted a single time. What antigen it recognizes has not been identified. No base-level quality is on record; no much larger clone is a single base apart. Single-read evidence is weak. RNA was extracted with the RNeasy kit and 0.5 to 1 ug was reverse transcribed using random hexamers. The immunoSEQ multiplex PCR assay, which covers 54 Vbeta and 13 Jbeta segments, was used to amplify TCR beta CDR3 regions. PCR amplification bias was corrected by using a synthetic template baseline for primer optimization and computational correction. As for the original processing: Only productive sequences were kept, with reads annotated to V, D and J genes according to IMGT and analyzed in immunoSEQ Analyzer. Clonality was calculated as one minus the Shannon entropy normalized by log2 of the number of productive unique sequences. For each patient and control, public and private clones were evaluated among the 100 most prevalent clones. Clones were defined as Susac-specific if absent from the healthy and MS cohorts, from over a thousand published viral clones and from other ImmuneACCESS disease sequences. TCRdb cleaned the public reads at Q25 with fastp, built clones with MiXCR and kept in-frame beta chains. Every CDR3 protein is listed once, alongside the most common genes and DNA of its rows. TCRdb, not the authors, supplied the V and J calls. Present in this sample are fewer than 80,000 distinct CDR3 sequences, over 90% of which were seen just once. The leading ten clones occupy 0.24% of the sample.

From a lookup of the germline V gene, CDR1 and CDR2 are SQVTM and ANQGSEA. V loses 5 bases, J loses 3 bases, and the germline ends lie 2 bases apart. The CDR3, cysteine through phenylalanine, is 10 amino acids long. CDR3 DNA only is kept here, 30 bases in frame from base 1. This TCR came from a human donor in good health. Sequencing input: CD8+ T cells from PBMCs. The sequence joins TRBV29-1 to TRBJ2-1, with no reliable assignment of the D segment. CDR3 region: CSVLYNEQFF. The DNA sequence is TGCAGCGTTCTCTACAATGAGCAGTTCTTC.